This T cell receptor (beta chain) is drawn from a study of blood T cell repertoires in COVID-19. Germline-derived CDR1 and CDR2 are SGHRS and YFSETQ. The CDR3 is 16 amino acids. Trimming took 2 bases from V and 3 from J, leaving 17 bases between them. Per the study methods: Nucleated cell counts were estimated from reference gene primer amplification. Clones were sequenced by immunoSEQ multiplex PCR, and TCRdb holds only the in-frame ones, with some missing. D and trimming were read from the DNA, whereas the V and J calls and clone size are those reported in that table. The repertoire has under 95,000 clones, approximately 80% of them found once; the top ten carry 10% to 12%.

This receptor was identified in a man between 65 and 85 years old with acute or convalescent COVID-19. V usage is TRBV5-1 and J usage is TRBJ1-1; a possible D gene is TRBD1 (6 bases). Input material: peripheral blood. This CDR3 is CASSFRLGGRDTEAFF. CDR3 nucleotide sequence: TGCGCCAGCAGCTTTCGGCTTGGGGGCCGCGACACTGAAGCTTTCTTT.